The 5 T cell receptor beta chains in this list originate from one sample, sequenced in a study of metastatic and nonmetastatic thyroid tumors. No treatment had been given to any patient before thyroid surgery. TCRdb reanalyzed the PCR reads via MiXCR. In the table there are about 6,500 clones, about 31% of which are singletons. Sequencing used tumor tissue. The receptor set was obtained from a female donor with papillary thyroid cancer or a benign thyroid nodule (not recorded which). Some clones in this sample may be carry-over from other donors' samples.

Relative to its sample, this clone is medium-sized. The V call is TRBV20-1, the J call TRBJ1-1; D is uncertain. Trimming cost V 3 bases and J 5 bases, with 13 bases left between them. Germline CDR1 is DFQATT and CDR2 is SNEGSKA (reference sequence). This CDR3 comprises 13 residues. CDR3: CSARTGLGTEAFF. CDR3 DNA: TGCAGTGCTAGGACCGGGTTAGGAACTGAAGCTTTCTTT.

To note about this clone: One end of the junction varies from germline; a read error may be responsible. V and J are TRBV7-2 and TRBJ2-3, with TRBD2 matching 11 bases. CDR1 and CDR2 (germline): SGHTA, FQGNSA. The CDR3 consists of 13 residues. In DNA, the CDR3 is TGTGCCAGCAGCCTCTCGACTAGCGGGATGACGAATTTT. The encoded protein is CASSLSTSGMTNF.

This clone was recorded at least ten times. The chain is built from TRBV29-1 and TRBJ2-5; the D call may be TRBD1 or TRBD2 (5 bases each). Trimming took off 4 bases at V and 10 bases at J, with 13 bases between the two ends. In germline, CDR1 is SQVTM, CDR2 ANQGSEA. The CDR3 contains 11 residues. CDR3 bases: TGCAGCGTTGCGGAGCTTGGGGGCCAGTACTTC. This gives the protein CSVAELGGQYF.

The chain recombines TRBV6-2 or TRBV6-3 with TRBJ2-2; D perhaps matches TRBD2 (6 bases). CDR1 is MNHEY, CDR2 SVGEGT, per germline. This CDR3 has 16 residues. V was clipped by 6 bases and J by 0 bases, with 14 bases between them. Here the CDR3 DNA reads TGTGCCAGCAGCCCTCTTAGCGGATCGAACACCGGGGAGCTGTTTTTT. Protein product: CASSPLSGSNTGELFF.

This clone showed up just a few times. The CDR3 here is CASSPTGRDGRGYTF. Here the CDR3 DNA reads TGTGCCAGCAGCCCTACGGGGAGGGATGGTCGAGGCTACACCTTC. The chain carries TRBV6-1 and TRBJ1-2; D call uncertain. The CDR3 loop spans 15 amino acids. Trimming pared 6 bases from V and 8 bases from J, leaving 22 bases between. Germline CDR1 reads MNHNS; CDR2 reads SASEGT.